One and the same sample provided the 24 T cell receptor beta chains below, sequenced in a study of blood T cell repertoires in COVID-19. The assay was immunoSEQ multiplex PCR, and TCRdb's table has in-frame clones only and misses some. Here the sample spans 100,000 to 150,000 clones, approximately 88% being singletons. Sequencing was performed on peripheral blood. The receptors derive from a man aged 65-85 years with active COVID-19.

The V gene is TRBV15, the J gene TRBJ2-1; the match to TRBD2 covers 11 bases. CDR1 and CDR2 (germline): LNHNV, YYDKDF (reference sequence). CDR3 size: 17 residues. Trimming cost V 3 bases and J 9 bases; bases outside gene matches: 13. CDR3 coding DNA: TGTGCCACCAGCAGCCCCCCCGAGGGACTAGCGGATAGTGAGCAGTTCTTC. It is translated as CATSSPPEGLADSEQFF.

The chain is built from TRBV7-8 and TRBJ1-2; D possibly corresponds to TRBD1 (5 bases). V dropped 7 bases and J dropped 3 bases, with 18 bases sitting between them. Germline-derived CDR1 and CDR2 are SGHVS and FQNEAQ. The CDR3 has 15 amino acids. The CDR3, as DNA: TGTGCCAGCATTAGCGGGACCTCTGCCGACTATGGCTACACCTTC. Translating gives CASISGTSADYGYTF.

The chain joins TRBV29-1 to TRBJ1-2; D possibly corresponds to TRBD1 (5 bases). The CDR3 sequence is 16 residues long. V lost 2 bases and J lost 4, with 20 bases in between. In germline, CDR1 is SQVTM, CDR2 ANQGSEA. CDR3 sequence reads: CSVERRGGERAYGYTF. CDR3 coding DNA: TGCAGCGTTGAACGGAGGGGAGGAGAAAGGGCCTATGGCTACACCTTC.

J is TRBJ1-6 and V is TRBV6-2 or TRBV6-3; 7 nucleotides align to TRBD1. The CDR3 has 14 residues. Germline assignment: CDR1 MNHEY and CDR2 SVGEGT. The trim removed 5 bases at V and 9 bases at J, leaving 7 bases unmatched. In DNA, the CDR3 is TGTGCCAGCAGTCTCAGGGGGTGGGCTTCACCCCTCCACTTT. Translated: CASSLRGWASPLHF.

V and J are TRBV28 and TRBJ1-5; no definite D call. CDR1 and CDR2 from the germline V gene are MDHEN and SYDVKM. Trimming shortened V by 7 bases and J by 7 bases, and 11 bases separated the two germline ends. CDR3 size: 12 residues. CDR3 DNA: TGTGCCAGCAAGAGGGAGGTGCAGCCCCAGCATTTT. Translating gives CASKREVQPQHF.

This clone was recorded once. The V and J genes are TRBV7-9 and TRBJ2-7; 7 bases agree with TRBD1. The CDR3 runs to 14 residues. The J segment lost 3 bases and the V segment lost 8 bases, leaving 10 bases of the junction unmatched. In germline, CDR1 is SEHNR, CDR2 FQNEAQ (reference sequence). The CDR3 spells CASSQRDSYYEQYF. In DNA, the CDR3 is TGTGCCAGCTCCCAGAGGGACAGCTACTACGAGCAGTACTTC.

The chain uses TRBV28 and TRBJ2-7; D is undetermined. The CDR3 length is 13 residues. CDR1 and CDR2 (germline): MDHEN, SYDVKM. V was shortened by 2 bases and J by 0 bases, with 5 bases between the two germline ends. In DNA, the CDR3 is TGTGCCAGCAGTTTACCAGACTCCTACGAGCAGTACTTC. This translates into CASSLPDSYEQYF.

V usage is TRBV25-1 and J usage is TRBJ2-7; 9 nucleotides align to TRBD2. The CDR3 sequence is 16 residues long. Germline V gene lookup returns CDR1 MGHDK and CDR2 SYGVNS. V lost 1 base, J lost 1 base, and 5 bases stayed unmatched. CDR3 protein: CASSEWVSGRSYEQYF. The CDR3 region has the DNA TGTGCCAGCAGTGAATGGGTTAGCGGGAGATCCTACGAGCAGTACTTC.

CDR3 sequence: CASSQTGTEAFF. The DNA of the CDR3 is TGTGCCAGCAGTCAGACAGGGACTGAAGCTTTCTTT. This sequence joins TRBV6-5 and TRBJ1-1; TRBD1 aligns across 7 bases. V was clipped by 5 bases and J by 5 bases; unmatched bases: 2. Germline lookup yields CDR1 MNHEY and CDR2 SVGAGI. The CDR3 has 12 amino acids.

J is TRBJ2-7 and V is TRBV6-2 or TRBV6-3; 9 nucleotides agree with TRBD2. The CDR3 covers 16 residues. J lost 2 bases, V lost 2 bases, and 7 bases had no gene match. The germline V gene has CDR1 MNHEY and CDR2 SVGEGT. The CDR3 DNA reads as TGTGCCAGCAGTTACCGGGCGGGAGGGAGTCCCTACGAGCAGTACTTC. Protein product: CASSYRAGGSPYEQYF.

The rearrangement joins TRBV7-2 to TRBJ2-5, with 10 bases fitting TRBD2. CDR1 SGHTA and CDR2 FQGNSA come from the germline V gene. Trimming at V came to 3 bases and at J to 6 bases, leaving 4 bases not matched to a gene. The CDR3 covers 14 residues. CDR3 loop: CASSLLAGDQTQYF. The CDR3 DNA reads TGTGCCAGCAGCTTGCTAGCGGGAGATCAGACCCAGTACTTC. Full variable domain (remainder filled in from reference TRBV7-2 and TRBJ2-5): GAGVSQSPSNKVTEKGKDVELRCDPISGHTALYWYRQSLGQGLEFLIYFQGNSAPDKSGLPSDRFSAERTGGSVSTLTIQRTQQEDSAVYLCASSLLAGDQTQYFGPGTRLLVL.

The chain uses TRBV9 and TRBJ2-2; D unresolved. V was clipped by 6 bases and J by 0 bases, with 18 bases between them. Germline V gene lookup returns CDR1 SGDLS and CDR2 YYNGEE. CDR3 length: 17 amino acids. The CDR3 here is CASTPAVGNPNTGELFF. The CDR3 coding sequence is TGTGCCAGCACCCCCGCTGTGGGCAACCCGAACACCGGGGAGCTGTTTTTT. The full variable domain, rest sourced from reference TRBV9 and TRBJ2-2, is DSGVTQTPKHLITATGQRVTLRCSPRSGDLSVYWYQQSLDQGLQFLIQYYNGEERAKGNILERFSAQQFPDLHSELNLSSLELGDSALYFCASTPAVGNPNTGELFFGEGSRLTVL.

J is TRBJ2-3 and V is TRBV11-2, with D possibly being TRBD1 (5 bases). Trimming stripped 1 base from V and 2 bases from J, with 13 bases between. From germline, CDR1 is SGHAT and CDR2 FQNNGV. The CDR3 contains 16 residues. CDR3 residues: CASSLAYRPTTDTQYF. The CDR3 bases are TGTGCCAGCAGCTTAGCGTACAGGCCCACCACAGATACGCAGTATTTT.

This clone appeared a few times. This chain links TRBV7-3 with TRBJ1-5; no firm D call. V was clipped by 0 bases and J by 0 bases, with 6 bases between them. This CDR3 has 15 amino acids. Germline V gene lookup returns CDR1 SGHTA and CDR2 FQGTGA. The CDR3 bases are TGTGCCAGCAGCTTAACAGCCGATAGCAATCAGCCCCAGCATTTT. This sequence encodes CASSLTADSNQPQHF.

The chain has TRBV29-1 and TRBJ2-7, with TRBD2 matching over 12 bases. Trimming cost V 8 bases and J 6 bases; bases outside gene matches: 8. The germline gives CDR1 SQVTM, CDR2 ANQGSEA. The CDR3 is 13 amino acids. CDR3 nucleotides: TGCAGCATCCGACTAGCGGGAGTTCTCGAGCAGTACTTC. As protein: CSIRLAGVLEQYF.

Details on this clone: The same CDR3 also results from other DNA sequences found in this sample. V gene TRBV28 combines with J gene TRBJ1-3; perhaps TRBD1 as D (6 bases). V lost 3 bases and J 4 bases, leaving 7 bases between the germline ends. Germline V lookup: CDR1 MDHEN, CDR2 SYDVKM. This CDR3 is built from 13 residues. CDR3 bases: TGTGCCAGCAGTTTGACAGGCGGAAACACCATATATTTT. Translated, it gives CASSLTGGNTIYF.

CDR3 amino acids: CASSFGLVNTEAFF. The CDR3 DNA follows: TGCGCCAGCAGCTTCGGACTTGTGAACACTGAAGCTTTCTTT. V gene TRBV5-1 combines with J gene TRBJ1-1; D is undetermined. The V and J ends lost 2 bases and 0 bases respectively, with 8 bases between them. Germline CDR1 reads SGHRS; CDR2 reads YFSETQ. The CDR3 is 14 amino acids. The variable domain in full, with the rest retrieved from reference TRBV5-1 and TRBJ1-1, is KAGVTQTPRYLIKTRGQQVTLSCSPISGHRSVSWYQQTPGQGLQFLFEYFSETQRNKGNFPGRFSGRQFSNSRSEMNVSTLELGDSALYLCASSFGLVNTEAFFGQGTRLTVV.

The V and J genes are TRBV9 and TRBJ1-6; D remains unclear. Germline V gene lookup returns CDR1 SGDLS and CDR2 YYNGEE. V shed 9 bases and J shed 9 bases, with 10 bases lying between them. CDR3 length: 11 residues. The CDR3 reads CATSRGSPLHF. CDR3 sequence (DNA): TGTGCCACATCTAGAGGTTCACCCCTCCACTTT.

The chain combines TRBV5-1 with TRBJ1-6, with D possibly being TRBD1 (5 bases). CDR3 length equals 14 residues. Trimming removed 3 bases from V and 7 bases from J, with 11 bases in between. Germline V gene lookup returns CDR1 SGHRS and CDR2 YFSETQ. The chain's CDR3 is CASSSLRENSPLHF. In DNA, the CDR3 is TGCGCCAGCAGCTCCCTCAGGGAAAATTCACCCCTCCACTTT.

The V gene is TRBV29-1, the J gene TRBJ1-1, with 9 bases that match TRBD1. The germline V gene encodes CDR1 SQVTM and CDR2 ANQGSEA. The CDR3 runs 14 residues. The V gene end was trimmed by 5 bases and the J gene end by 6 bases; junction bases not matched to a gene: 10. The CDR3 spells CSVLVQGAVAEAFF. In DNA form, the CDR3 reads TGCAGCGTTCTAGTACAGGGGGCAGTAGCTGAAGCTTTCTTT.

The V and J genes are TRBV11-2 and TRBJ1-4, with 8 bases that match TRBD1. CDR3 length equals 13 residues. The germline V gene encodes CDR1 SGHAT and CDR2 FQNNGV. With 5 bases clipped from V and 10 bases from J, the junction kept 6 bases outside the gene matches. CDR3 sequence (DNA): TGTGCCAGCAGCCTGGGACAGGTCGGAAAACTGTTTTTT. This gives the protein CASSLGQVGKLFF. The full variable domain, its missing parts supplied by reference TRBV11-2 and TRBJ1-4, is EAGVAQSPRYKIIEKRQSVAFWCNPISGHATLYWYQQILGQGPKLLIQFQNNGVVDDSQLPKDRFSAERLKGVDSTLKIQPAKLEDSAVYLCASSLGQVGKLFFGSGTQLSVL.

The CDR3 spells CASRLGQGHGYTF. In nucleotides, the CDR3 is TGTGCCAGCAGACTGGGACAGGGCCATGGCTACACCTTC. V is TRBV3-1 (or the pseudogene TRBV3-2) and J is TRBJ1-2, with 9 bases aligning to TRBD1. CDR3 length equals 13 residues. Unmatched junction bases numbered 5, after V lost 6 bases and J lost 6 bases. Germline V gene data show CDR1 as LGHDT and CDR2 as YNNKEL (reference sequence).

This clone was detected only once. The chain recombines TRBV11-2 with TRBJ1-5; TRBD1 matches at 7 bases. CDR1 SGHAT and CDR2 FQNNGV come from the germline V gene. The ends lost 4 bases at V and 4 bases at J; junction bases unmatched: 7. The CDR3 sequence is 15 residues long. CDR3 coding DNA: TGTGCCAGCAGCTCGACAGGGTATGGGAATCAGCCCCAGCATTTT. Translating gives CASSSTGYGNQPQHF.

The V and J genes are TRBV27 and TRBJ2-2; tentatively, D is TRBD2 (6 bases). CDR3 length: 18 residues. From germline, CDR1 is MNHEY and CDR2 SMNVEV (reference sequence). Trimming left V 3 bases short and J 1 base short, with 18 bases between. The CDR3 spells CASSFLASLALNTGELFF. In nucleotides, the CDR3 is TGTGCCAGCAGTTTCCTCGCCTCACTAGCATTGAACACCGGGGAGCTGTTTTTT.